A single sample gave rise to the 23 T cell receptor beta chains below, sequenced in a study of OX40 agonist ivuxolimab in advanced cancers. Some clones are missing from TCRdb's copy, which holds only in-frame ones; the method was immunoSEQ multiplex PCR. The sample has under 20,000 clones, about four fifths seen once. Sequencing used CD4+ or CD8+ T cells sorted from blood, obtained in a trial of the OX40 agonist ivuxolimab. Receptors were obtained from an adult with an advanced solid tumor such as melanoma, head and neck, liver or kidney cancer.

This clone appeared a single time. J is TRBJ2-1 and V is TRBV18; the match to TRBD1 covers 7 bases. V lost 5 bases, J lost 4 bases, and 11 bases stayed unmatched. This CDR3 is 16 amino acids long. Germline CDR1 KGHSH, CDR2 LQKENI. CDR3 region: CASSNERGQIYNEQFF. The CDR3 nucleotides are TGTGCCAGCTCAAACGAAAGGGGACAGATTTACAATGAGCAGTTCTTC.

For the CDR3, the DNA is TGCAGCGTTGAAGATCAAAACACCTCCTACGAGCAGTACTTC. Its protein is CSVEDQNTSYEQYF. V is TRBV29-1 and J is TRBJ2-7; no reliable D call. Between the trimmed V and J ends, which lost 0 bases and 0 bases, there was a span of 9 bases. The CDR3 runs to 14 residues. CDR1 and CDR2 (germline): SQVTM, ANQGSEA.

J is TRBJ1-2 and V is TRBV7-2; D is undetermined. V was shortened by 7 bases and J by 8 bases, with 17 bases between the two germline ends. The CDR3 is made up of 13 amino acids. CDR1 SGHTA and CDR2 FQGNSA come from the germline V gene. The CDR3 nucleotides are TGTGCCAGCACCCCCCGAGTGGCGGACGGCTACACCTTC. Translating gives CASTPRVADGYTF.

This chain connects TRBV25-1 to TRBJ1-4, with D unresolved. Trimming took 2 bases from V and 8 from J, leaving 15 bases between them. The V gene's germline CDR1 is MGHDK and CDR2 SYGVNS. The CDR3 spans 15 residues. The CDR3 loop is CASSEHLAGREKLFF. CDR3 nucleotide sequence: TGTGCCAGCAGTGAACATCTGGCAGGTCGGGAAAAACTGTTTTTT.

This clone was recorded a few times. V and J are TRBV14 and TRBJ2-1, with 11 bases identical to TRBD1. Germline assignment: CDR1 SGHDN and CDR2 FVKESK. The V and J ends lost 3 bases and 5 bases, in that order; junction bases with no gene match: 6. This CDR3 is 16 amino acids long. The DNA of the CDR3 is TGTGCCAGCAGCCAGATACCGGGACAGGGGGACAATGAGCAGTTCTTC. It translates to CASSQIPGQGDNEQFF.

This chain joins TRBV14 and TRBJ1-1, with 8 bases matching TRBD1. Looked up from germline, CDR1 is SGHDN and CDR2 is FVKESK. The CDR3 loop spans 13 amino acids. Losses at the gene ends were 6 bases for V and 9 bases for J; bases not matched to a gene: 9. CDR3 loop: CASSRLTGDKAFF. In DNA, the CDR3 is TGTGCCAGCAGTCGCCTGACAGGGGATAAAGCTTTCTTT.

The rearrangement links TRBV30 to TRBJ2-3, with a tentative D call TRBD1 (6 bases). Deletions cut 0 bases from V and 1 base from J, with 14 bases between. The CDR3 is made up of 16 amino acids. Germline V CDR1 and CDR2: GTSNPN, SVGIG (reference sequence). This chain's CDR3 is CAWSVHQGLGTDTQYF. DNA for the CDR3: TGTGCCTGGAGTGTACATCAGGGGCTAGGCACAGATACGCAGTATTTT.

This chain links TRBV14 with TRBJ2-7; tentative D call: TRBD2 (6 bases). The CDR3 runs 16 residues. Trimming removed 0 bases from V and 2 bases from J, with 14 bases in between. Germline CDR1 SGHDN, CDR2 FVKESK. The CDR3 DNA reads TGTGCCAGCAGCCAAGATTTCGGAGTAGCGGCCTACGAGCAGTACTTC. Protein: CASSQDFGVAAYEQYF. The entire variable domain, with the rest obtained from reference TRBV14 and TRBJ2-7, is as follows: EAGVTQFPSHSVIEKGQTVTLRCDPISGHDNLYWYRRVMGKEIKFLLHFVKESKQDESGMPNNRFLAERTGGTYSTLKVQPAELEDSGVYFCASSQDFGVAAYEQYFGPGTRLTVT.

The genes are TRBV7-2 and TRBJ2-7; 9 bases agree with TRBD1. The CDR3 extends over 15 amino acids. Germline CDR1 SGHTA, CDR2 FQGNSA. The V gene end was trimmed by 4 bases and the J gene end by 5 bases; junction bases not matched to a gene: 9. CDR3 region: CASSSPGQGDNEQYF. The DNA of the CDR3 is TGTGCCAGCAGCTCCCCGGGACAGGGTGACAACGAGCAGTACTTC.

This sequence joins TRBV5-1 and TRBJ2-1; possibly TRBD1 for D (5 bases). Trimming removed 8 bases at V and 7 bases at J, with 19 bases between. Germline CDR1 is SGHRS and CDR2 is YFSETQ. There are 14 residues in the CDR3. CDR3 residues: CASTFRAPENEQFF. CDR3 DNA sequence: TGCGCCAGTACTTTCAGGGCCCCGGAAAATGAGCAGTTCTTC.

The genes are TRBV7-9 and TRBJ2-3; D unresolved. The CDR3 has 13 amino acids. Germline V CDR1 and CDR2: SEHNR, FQNEAQ (reference sequence). V lost 1 base, J lost 2 bases, and 4 bases lay in between. The CDR3 DNA reads as TGTGCCAGCAGCTTAGGCCTCACAGATACGCAGTATTTT. Its protein is CASSLGLTDTQYF. The full variable domain, completed using reference TRBV7-9 and TRBJ2-3, is DTGVSQNPRHKITKRGQNVTFRCDPISEHNRLYWYRQTLGQGPEFLTYFQNEAQLEKSRLLSDRFSAERPKGSFSTLEIQRTEQGDSAMYLCASSLGLTDTQYFGPGTRLTVL.

The genes are TRBV27 and TRBJ2-7, with D possibly being TRBD1 (6 bases). This CDR3 comprises 16 residues. Germline V CDR1 and CDR2: MNHEY, SMNVEV (reference sequence). The V and J ends lost 4 bases and 2 bases respectively, with 18 bases between them. The CDR3 spells CASSSSEGVAPYEQYF. CDR3 DNA: TGTGCCAGCAGTTCCTCCGAGGGGGTCGCGCCCTACGAGCAGTACTTC.

The rearrangement joins TRBV18 to TRBJ2-3; TRBD1 is a possible D gene (6 bases). Germline V CDR1 and CDR2: KGHSH, LQKENI. Trimming left V 4 bases short and J 0 bases short, with 8 bases between. This CDR3 contains 14 residues. The CDR3 DNA reads TGTGCCAGCTCACTGGACAGCAGCACAGATACGCAGTATTTT. Protein sequence: CASSLDSSTDTQYF.

The V and J genes are TRBV27 and TRBJ2-5; 8 nucleotides match TRBD2. CDR1 and CDR2 from the germline V gene are MNHEY and SMNVEV (reference sequence). The ends lost 3 bases at V and 5 bases at J; junction bases unmatched: 2. The CDR3 contains 13 residues. CDR3 sequence reads: CASSFTGGETQYF. Written as DNA, the CDR3 is TGTGCCAGCAGTTTCACGGGAGGGGAGACCCAGTACTTC.

This sequence joins TRBV6-1 and TRBJ2-3; 9 bases line up with TRBD2. The germline V gene has CDR1 MNHNS and CDR2 SASEGT. This CDR3 contains 14 residues. Trimming took 2 bases from V and 4 from J; bases not matched to a gene: 1. The CDR3 reads CASSELAGPDTQYF. The CDR3 coding sequence is TGTGCCAGCAGTGAACTAGCGGGGCCAGATACGCAGTATTTT.

The genes are TRBV21-1 and TRBJ2-7; the table gives TRBD2 as D, unverified against the DNA. TRBV21-1 corresponds to a pseudogene. The CDR3 sequence is 15 residues long. CDR3 DNA sequence: TGTGCCAGCAGCAAAGGCGGGACCTACCCAGGGGAGCAGTACTTC. As protein: CASSKGGTYPGEQYF.

This sequence joins TRBV14 and TRBJ2-7; D is ambiguous. Germline lookup yields CDR1 SGHDN and CDR2 FVKESK. The CDR3 totals 16 residues. The ends were cut back, 0 bases at V and 0 bases at J, with 12 bases in the middle. In DNA form, the CDR3 reads TGTGCCAGCAGCCAAGACTGGTATGCGAGCTCCTACGAGCAGTACTTC. Translated, it gives CASSQDWYASSYEQYF.

The chain is built from TRBV4-2 and TRBJ1-4; D is uncertain. CDR3 size: 14 residues. Germline-derived CDR1 and CDR2 are LGHNA and YNFKEQ. Trimming pared 1 base from V and 3 bases from J, leaving 6 bases between. This CDR3 is CASSQGAANEKLFF. CDR3 nucleotides: TGTGCCAGCAGCCAAGGGGCCGCTAATGAAAAACTGTTTTTT.

The genes are TRBV5-8 and TRBJ2-5; D is unresolved. V was shortened by 0 bases and J by 1 base, with 16 bases between the two germline ends. Germline V gene data show CDR1 as SGHTS and CDR2 as YDEGEE. The CDR3 is made up of 17 amino acids. CDR3 residues: CASSLDKVSSFQETQYF. The CDR3, as DNA: TGTGCCAGCAGCTTGGACAAAGTTTCCAGTTTCCAAGAGACCCAGTACTTC.

The rearrangement joins TRBV25-1 to TRBJ2-7; TRBD2 agrees at 8 bases. Germline trimming cut 1 base from V and 0 bases from J; bases unmatched to any gene: 8. Looked up from germline, CDR1 is MGHDK and CDR2 is SYGVNS. The CDR3 has 17 residues. The CDR3 reads CASSELSGSGSSYEQYF. The CDR3 nucleotides are TGTGCCAGCAGTGAATTAAGCGGGAGCGGGTCCTCCTACGAGCAGTACTTC.

This chain links TRBV4-1 with TRBJ2-5; a possible D gene is TRBD1 (6 bases). Trimming pared 1 base from V and 3 bases from J, leaving 12 bases between. Germline V gene lookup returns CDR1 MGHRA and CDR2 YSYEKL. The CDR3 runs to 15 residues. CDR3 amino acids: CASSQGSWDKETQYF. For the CDR3, the DNA is TGCGCCAGCAGCCAAGGCTCCTGGGACAAAGAGACCCAGTACTTC.

This chain uses TRBV27 with TRBJ1-2; 9 nucleotides match TRBD1. Germline V gene sequence: CDR1 MNHEY, CDR2 SMNVEV (reference sequence). The V gene end was trimmed by 5 bases and the J gene end by 8 bases; junction bases not matched to a gene: 6. There are 13 residues in the CDR3. The DNA of the CDR3 is TGTGCCAGCAGTCTCACAGGGGGCCAAGGCTACACCTTC. Protein sequence: CASSLTGGQGYTF.

The chain uses TRBV12-5 and TRBJ2-7; TRBD2 aligns across 8 bases. The V gene's germline CDR1 is LGHNT and CDR2 FRNRAP. V was pared by 1 base and J by 2 bases, with 7 bases of the junction left unmatched. This CDR3 contains 16 residues. CDR3 residues: CASGLDRGGAPYEQYF. CDR3 bases: TGTGCTAGTGGTTTGGACCGGGGGGGAGCACCCTACGAGCAGTACTTC.